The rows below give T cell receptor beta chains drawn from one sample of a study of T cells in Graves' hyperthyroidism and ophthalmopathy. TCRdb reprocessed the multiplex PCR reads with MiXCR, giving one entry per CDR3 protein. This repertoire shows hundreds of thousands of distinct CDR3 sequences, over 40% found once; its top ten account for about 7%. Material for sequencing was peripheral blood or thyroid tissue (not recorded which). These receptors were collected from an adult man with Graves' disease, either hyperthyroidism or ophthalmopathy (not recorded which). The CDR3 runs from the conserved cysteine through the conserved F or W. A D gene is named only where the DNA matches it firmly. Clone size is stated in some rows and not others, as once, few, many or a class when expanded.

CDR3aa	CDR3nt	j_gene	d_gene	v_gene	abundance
CASTPGQGSSPLHF	TGTGCCAGTACCCCGGGGCAGGGGAGTTCACCCCTCCACTTT	TRBJ1-6	NA	TRBV9	NA
CASARSGPGNQPQHF	TGTGCCAGCGCGAGGTCAGGGCCGGGCAATCAGCCCCAGCATTTT	TRBJ1-5	NA	TRBV2	NA
CSVLQGGGEKLFF	TGCAGCGTTCTGCAGGGGGGTGGAGAAAAACTGTTTTTT	TRBJ1-4	TRBD1	TRBV29-1	NA
CAIRGTGGHQPQHF	TGTGCCATCAGGGGGACAGGGGGCCATCAGCCCCAGCATTTT	TRBJ1-5	TRBD1	TRBV10-3	NA
CASSRTTGIQGNYGYTF	TGCGCCAGCAGCCGAACAACAGGGATTCAGGGAAACTATGGCTACACCTTC	TRBJ1-2	NA	TRBV5-1	NA
CSASRPQQGRTYEQYF	TGCAGTGCTAGTAGGCCCCAGCAAGGGAGAACATACGAGCAGTACTTC	TRBJ2-7	NA	TRBV20-1	few
CATSRDRRVSYEQYF	TGTGCCACCAGCAGAGATCGGCGGGTTTCCTACGAGCAGTACTTC	TRBJ2-7	NA	TRBV15	many
CSVMGGGQEYF	TGCAGCGTGATGGGGGGGGGACAGGAGTACTTC	TRBJ2-5	NA	TRBV29-1	many
CATSGRGQGYEQYF	TGTGCCACCAGCGGGCGTGGACAGGGCTACGAGCAGTACTTC	TRBJ2-7	TRBD1	TRBV15	NA
CASSFWGWTGDGTEAFF	TGTGCCAGCAGTTTTTGGGGCTGGACCGGTGATGGCACTGAAGCTTTCTTT	TRBJ1-1	NA	TRBV6-5	NA
CAISESFGQGGQETQYF	TGTGCCATCAGTGAGTCATTCGGACAGGGGGGACAAGAGACCCAGTACTTC	TRBJ2-5	TRBD1	TRBV6-6	NA
CASSVGVVTTNEKLFF	TGTGCCAGCAGCGTAGGGGTCGTGACAACTAATGAAAAACTGTTTTTT	TRBJ1-4	NA	TRBV9	NA
CSVTTGSGLDEQYF	TGCAGCGTGACAACAGGGTCCGGCTTGGACGAGCAGTACTTC	TRBJ2-7	NA	TRBV29-1	NA
CASSARLRVGTEAFF	TGTGCCAGCAGTGCTAGACTCCGGGTGGGCACTGAAGCTTTCTTT	TRBJ1-1	NA	TRBV2	NA
CATSRPRTGRDIQYF	TGTGCCACCAGCAGACCCAGGACAGGGAGAGACATTCAGTACTTC	TRBJ2-4	TRBD1	TRBV15	NA
CSASTTGRRGAFF	TGCAGTGCTAGTACTACGGGGCGGCGGGGAGCTTTCTTT	TRBJ1-1	NA	TRBV20-1	NA
CASTGQGALLLHF	TGTGCCAGCACTGGACAGGGGGCTCTTCTCCTCCACTTT	TRBJ1-6	TRBD1	TRBV10-3	few
CASRATGDSGYTF	TGTGCCAGCAGGGCTACAGGGGATTCTGGCTACACCTTC	TRBJ1-2	TRBD1	TRBV12-3/TRBV12-4	few
CASSTGQGGSNEKLFF	TGTGCCAGCAGCACGGGACAGGGGGGATCTAATGAAAAACTGTTTTTT	TRBJ1-4	TRBD1	TRBV11-2	NA
CATADDGEKGPQHF	TGTGCCACCGCGGACGACGGGGAGAAGGGGCCCCAGCATTTT	TRBJ1-5	NA	TRBV24-1	NA
CASSEAGQANEKLFF	TGTGCCAGCAGTGAAGCGGGACAGGCTAATGAAAAACTGTTTTTT	TRBJ1-4	TRBD1	TRBV2	many
CAITLTGDYGYTF	TGTGCCATCACCCTGACAGGGGACTATGGCTACACCTTC	TRBJ1-2	TRBD1	TRBV10-3	many
CATSARDRGQPQHF	TGTGCCACCAGCGCCCGGGACAGGGGTCAGCCCCAGCATTTT	TRBJ1-5	TRBD1	TRBV15	many
CASTSGSIAGANVLTF	TGTGCCAGCACTTCAGGGAGTATTGCCGGGGCCAACGTCCTGACTTTC	TRBJ2-6	NA	TRBV2	NA
CASSMRGLGGYTF	TGTGCCAGTAGTATGCGTGGGCTGGGTGGCTACACCTTC	TRBJ1-2	NA	TRBV19	NA
CASSTNSGEQYF	TGTGCCAGCAGCACCAACAGCGGGGAGCAGTACTTC	TRBJ2-7	NA	TRBV9	NA
CSARRGRGYEQHF	TGCAGTGCTAGGCGGGGAAGAGGTTACGAGCAGCACTTC	TRBJ2-5	NA	TRBV20-1	once
CASSLTQVQPQHF	TGTGCCAGCAGTTTGACACAAGTTCAGCCCCAGCATTTT	TRBJ1-5	NA	TRBV6-2/TRBV6-3	once
CASSQGSGSAFF	TGTGCCAGCAGCCAAGGTTCGGGTAGTGCTTTCTTT	TRBJ1-1	NA	TRBV3-1	NA
CASSLNPGEGVTEAFF	TGCGCCAGCAGCCTGAACCCGGGGGAGGGGGTTACTGAAGCTTTCTTT	TRBJ1-1	NA	TRBV25-1	NA
CASSYSSQGNTEAFF	TGTGCCAGCAGTTACTCGTCCCAGGGGAACACTGAAGCTTTCTTT	TRBJ1-1	NA	TRBV6-5	many
CASIPGGSPSYGYTF	TGTGCCAGCATCCCTGGGGGGTCCCCCTCATATGGCTACACCTTC	TRBJ1-2	NA	TRBV12-3/TRBV12-4	NA
CASSDSAGPGGCTF	TGTGCCAGCAGTGATAGCGCAGGGCCCGGTGGCTGCACCTTC	TRBJ1-2	NA	TRBV7-6	NA
CASSSPAGTGEVYGYTF	TGTGCCAGTAGTAGCCCAGCCGGGACAGGGGAGGTCTATGGCTACACCTTC	TRBJ1-2	TRBD1	TRBV19	few
CASSPDHRRGSYEQYF	TGTGCCAGCAGCCCGGACCACCGCAGGGGGTCTTACGAGCAGTACTTC	TRBJ2-7	TRBD1	TRBV7-6	NA
CSVERQGASTEAFF	TGCAGCGTTGAACGGCAGGGGGCGAGCACTGAAGCTTTCTTT	TRBJ1-1	TRBD1	TRBV29-1	many
CASSFRDSEGRGALF	TGTGCCAGCAGCTTCCGGGACAGTGAGGGCCGGGGAGCCCTTTTT	TRBJ2-2	TRBD1	TRBV11-1	NA
CASSLWGTETQYF	TGTGCCAGCAGCTTATGGGGGACGGAGACCCAGTACTTC	TRBJ2-5	NA	TRBV7-3	many
CAISDPDRGGTEAFF	TGTGCCATCAGTGACCCGGACAGGGGAGGGACTGAAGCTTTCTTT	TRBJ1-1	TRBD1	TRBV10-3	few
CASSYSTFGSTEAFF	TGTGCCAGCAGTTATTCCACATTTGGCTCGACTGAAGCTTTCTTT	TRBJ1-1	NA	TRBV2	many
CATYKVEWSNQPQHF	TGTGCCACTTATAAGGTGGAATGGAGCAATCAGCCCCAGCATTTT	TRBJ1-5	NA	TRBV24-1	many
CASSFEKSEAFF	TGTGCCAGCAGCTTTGAAAAGTCTGAAGCTTTCTTT	TRBJ1-1	NA	TRBV7-2	NA
CASSLLAESELFF	TGCGCCAGCAGCTTGTTGGCCGAATCCGAGCTGTTTTTT	TRBJ2-2	NA	TRBV5-1	NA
CASSMGQPQPQHF	TGTGCCAGTAGTATGGGGCAGCCCCAGCCCCAGCATTTT	TRBJ1-5	NA	TRBV19	NA
CASSVDRMNTEAFF	TGTGCCAGCAGCGTCGACAGGATGAACACTGAAGCTTTCTTT	TRBJ1-1	NA	TRBV12-3/TRBV12-4	many
CASRLTSGSFDEQYF	TGTGCCAGCAGGCTGACTAGCGGGAGTTTCGACGAGCAGTACTTC	TRBJ2-7	TRBD2	TRBV10-3	NA
CSARVSSNEKLFF	TGCAGTGCTAGAGTGTCTAGTAATGAAAAACTGTTTTTT	TRBJ1-4	NA	TRBV20-1	NA
CASSQDGGGLQPQHF	TGCGCCAGCAGCCAAGATGGCGGGGGGCTTCAGCCCCAGCATTTT	TRBJ1-5	NA	TRBV7-3	NA
CASSPRGENTEAFF	TGCGCCAGCAGCCCGAGGGGTGAGAACACTGAAGCTTTCTTT	TRBJ1-1	NA	TRBV7-9	few
CASSLMTSGRARNEQYF	TGCGCCAGCAGCTTGATGACTAGCGGGAGGGCGAGGAACGAGCAGTACTTC	TRBJ2-7	TRBD2	TRBV5-1	NA
CASSAWDRENYGYTF	TGTGCCAGTAGTGCCTGGGACAGGGAGAACTATGGCTACACCTTC	TRBJ1-2	TRBD1	TRBV19	few